This passage covers 18 T cell receptor beta chains from one sample sequenced in a study of pediatric ulcerative colitis. Produced via immunoSEQ multiplex PCR; TCRdb's table is partial and in-frame only. The data show tens of thousands of clones, 85% to 90% seen once. The specimen sequenced was blood. The source is a boy aged 5-17 years with severe ulcerative colitis.

V is TRBV4-2 and J is TRBJ2-5; possibly TRBD1 or TRBD2 for D (5 bases each). V shed 0 bases and J shed 5 bases, with 13 bases lying between them. The CDR3 totals 15 residues. Germline lookup yields CDR1 LGHNA and CDR2 YNFKEQ. As DNA, the CDR3 is TGTGCCAGCAGCCAAGAAGGAACCGGGGCGGAGACCCAGTACTTC. Translating it yields CASSQEGTGAETQYF.

The V and J genes are TRBV5-1 and TRBJ2-3; D is ambiguous. The CDR3 totals 12 residues. V was cut by 5 bases and J by 6 bases, with 10 bases left in between. CDR1 SGHRS and CDR2 YFSETQ come from the germline V gene. DNA of the CDR3: TGCGCCAGCAGTGGGATTCCGGATACGCAGTATTTT. Protein sequence: CASSGIPDTQYF.

Regarding this clone: One junction end disagrees with the germline gene, perhaps due to a read error. The chain combines TRBV7-7 with TRBJ2-6, with a tentative D call TRBD2 (6 bases). The CDR3 loop spans 13 amino acids. The germline V gene has CDR1 SSHAT and CDR2 FNYEAQ (reference sequence). The CDR3: CASSLEGAGILTF. As DNA, the CDR3 is TGTGCTAGCAGCTTAGAAGGCGCGGGGATCCTGACTTTC.

The rearrangement uses TRBV5-1 and TRBJ2-7, with 9 bases identical to TRBD1. This CDR3 comprises 18 residues. Germline trimming cut 4 bases from V and 4 bases from J; bases unmatched to any gene: 18. The V gene's germline CDR1 is SGHRS and CDR2 YFSETQ. Here the CDR3 reads CASSPDLTGGQRSYEQYF. CDR3 coding DNA: TGCGCCAGCAGCCCGGACCTTACAGGGGGCCAAAGATCTTACGAGCAGTACTTC.

This clone was found once. The V and J genes are TRBV9 and TRBJ2-2; the match to TRBD2 covers 9 bases. V lost 0 bases and J lost 6; bases outside the gene matches: 3. This CDR3 contains 15 residues. CDR1 is SGDLS and CDR2 is YYNGEE in the germline V gene. DNA of the CDR3: TGTGCCAGCAGCGTAGAAGGCGGGAGGGCCGGGGAGCTGTTTTTT. Residues: CASSVEGGRAGELFF.

This clone showed up just once. CDR3 protein: CASSETGGGEQYF. In nucleotides, the CDR3 is TGTGCCAGCAGTGAAACAGGGGGGGGAGAGCAGTACTTC. The V and J genes are TRBV6-1 and TRBJ2-7; D possibly corresponds to TRBD1 (8 bases). Germline values: CDR1 MNHNS, CDR2 SASEGT. The CDR3 is 13 amino acids. Trimming pared 2 bases from V and 7 bases from J, leaving 12 bases between.

The chain employs TRBV9 and TRBJ2-1, with 11 bases that match TRBD2. Germline CDR1 and CDR2: SGDLS and YYNGEE. V was pared by 0 bases and J by 6 bases, with 2 bases of the junction left unmatched. The CDR3 runs 15 residues. The CDR3 loop reads CASSVDGTSGNEQFF. The CDR3 nucleotides are TGTGCCAGCAGCGTAGACGGGACTAGCGGCAATGAGCAGTTCTTC.

With regard to this clone: Sequence at one end of the junction differs from germline and may be a read error. The V call is TRBV7-7, the J call TRBJ2-1; D is tentatively TRBD1 or TRBD2 (6 bases each). In germline, CDR1 is SSHAT, CDR2 FNYEAQ (reference sequence). This CDR3 contains 13 residues. This CDR3 reads CASSLEEGDEQFF. CDR3 DNA sequence: TGTGCTAGCAGCTTAGAGGAGGGGGATGAGCAGTTCTTC. Combining the CDR3 with reference TRBV7-7 and TRBJ2-1 gives the whole variable domain GAGVSQSPRYKVTKRGQDVTLRCDPISSHATLYWYQQALGQGPEFLTYFNYEAQPDKSGLPSDRFSAERPEGSISTLTIQRTEQRDSAMYRCASSLEEGDEQFFGPGTRLTVL.

The chain is built from TRBV27 and TRBJ2-7, with TRBD2 as a possible D gene (6 bases). The CDR3 spans 14 residues. V was cut by 8 bases and J by 0 bases, with 14 bases left in between. Germline V lookup: CDR1 MNHEY, CDR2 SMNVEV (reference sequence). DNA of the CDR3: TGTGCCAGCGGCTCGGGGGTTAGCTCCTACGAGCAGTACTTC. Protein sequence: CASGSGVSSYEQYF.

The chain links TRBV27 to TRBJ2-7; 10 nucleotides agree with TRBD2. The CDR3 has 15 amino acids. With 3 bases clipped from V and 1 base from J, the junction kept 3 bases outside the gene matches. The germline CDR1 and CDR2 sequences are MNHEY and SMNVEV (reference sequence). CDR3 sequence (DNA): TGTGCCAGCAGTTTCTCACTAGCGGGGTCCTACGAGCAGTACTTC. Amino acids: CASSFSLAGSYEQYF.

The genes are TRBV7-9 and TRBJ2-7; either TRBD1 or TRBD2 may fit D (5 bases each). Per germline, CDR1 SEHNR and CDR2 FQNEAQ (reference sequence). The V gene lost 7 bases and the J gene lost 6 bases, with 25 bases spanning the gap. This CDR3 region has 16 residues. DNA for the CDR3: TGTGCCAGCACTTCCGGGGCCGTTACGAATCCGAGCGAGCAGTACTTC. This translates into CASTSGAVTNPSEQYF.

The V gene is TRBV7-2, the J gene TRBJ1-1; D not certain. V dropped 1 base and J dropped 10 bases, with 7 bases sitting between them. Germline assignment: CDR1 SGHTA and CDR2 FQGNSA. This CDR3 spans 11 amino acids. The CDR3 nucleotides read TGTGCCAGCAGCTTAGGTGTTGGAGCTTTCTTT. Residues: CASSLGVGAFF.

The chain carries TRBV5-4 and TRBJ2-1, with 7 bases aligning to TRBD2. V lost 0 bases and J lost 5; bases outside the gene matches: 5. The V gene's germline CDR1 is SGHNT and CDR2 YYREEE (reference sequence). The CDR3 loop spans 15 amino acids. The DNA for the CDR3 is TGTGCCAGCAGCTTGGTTGCGGGAGCCGACAATGAGCAGTTCTTC. Translated, it gives CASSLVAGADNEQFF.

The rearrangement links TRBV27 to TRBJ1-4; no definite D call. V lost 2 bases and J 0 bases, leaving 1 base between the germline ends. The CDR3 contains 13 residues. Germline lookup yields CDR1 MNHEY and CDR2 SMNVEV (reference sequence). The CDR3 DNA reads TGTGCCAGCAGTTTAGCAACTAATGAAAAACTGTTTTTT. Translation: CASSLATNEKLFF.

V usage is TRBV6-5 and J usage is TRBJ2-1, with TRBD2 identical over 11 bases. The CDR3 sequence is 15 residues long. V shed 4 bases and J 2 bases; nucleotides not matched to a gene: 1. Looked up from germline, CDR1 is MNHEY and CDR2 is SVGAGI. The CDR3 region has the DNA TGTGCCAGCAGTTTAGCGGGAGGGCCCTACAATGAGCAGTTCTTC. This encodes CASSLAGGPYNEQFF.

The chain couples TRBV7-9 to TRBJ2-1; D may correspond to TRBD1 or TRBD2 (5 bases each). The germline gives CDR1 SEHNR, CDR2 FQNEAQ (reference sequence). The V end was cut by 4 bases, the J end by 9 bases, with 13 bases between. The CDR3 is 13 residues long. The CDR3 reads CASSSRRDPEQFF. CDR3 DNA sequence: TGTGCCAGCAGCTCGCGCCGGGACCCTGAGCAGTTCTTC.

The chain links TRBV19 to TRBJ2-1, with 7 nucleotides matching TRBD2. The CDR3 totals 15 residues. The germline V gene has CDR1 LNHDA and CDR2 SQIVND (reference sequence). After removal of 4 bases from V and 6 bases from J, the junction contained 9 bases not matched to a gene. The CDR3 nucleotides read TGTGCCAGTAGTAGGGCGGGAGTTGGGGCCAATGAGCAGTTCTTC. Its protein product is CASSRAGVGANEQFF. The full variable domain, its missing parts supplied by reference TRBV19 and TRBJ2-1, is DGGITQSPKYLFRKEGQNVTLSCEQNLNHDAMYWYRQDPGQGLRLIYYSQIVNDFQKGDIAEGYSVSREKKESFPLTVTSAQKNPTAFYLCASSRAGVGANEQFFGPGTRLTVL.

This sequence joins TRBV19 and TRBJ2-7, with 8 bases lining up with TRBD2. This CDR3 comprises 15 residues. V lost 5 bases and J lost 2; bases outside the gene matches: 8. Germline CDR1 reads LNHDA; CDR2 reads SQIVND (reference sequence). The CDR3 here is CASSDFGGRPYEQYF. The CDR3 DNA sequence: TGTGCCAGTAGTGACTTTGGCGGGAGGCCCTACGAGCAGTACTTC.